Listed here is a single T cell receptor (beta chain). There is no known antigen for this receptor. Base qualities are not recorded, but no much larger clone differs from it by a single base. These data are taken from a study of shared clonotypes between healthy human individuals (TCRdb year 2020). Some background on the complete study: The cohort comprised a couple of women and three men aged 18 to 49 years. For each donor, CD4 naive and CD4 memory were each given three plates, CD8 naive was given two plates, and CD8 memory was given one plate. Blood TCR repertoires of a handful of healthy adults were deeply sequenced to estimate repertoire size and the extent of clonotype sharing between individuals. To increase sequencing depth and limit assay-specific biases, TCR repertoire library preparation and sequencing were carried out by different laboratories using diverse techniques. Each donor's leukapheresis produced roughly between roughly 0.94 and 9.5 billion PBMCs.

TCR CDR3 regions were amplified from genomic DNA by multiplex PCR using the deep immunoSEQ assay. Extracted genomic DNA from each cell subset was spread evenly across all wells of several immunoSEQ 96-well plates, with each plate serving as a replicate. For sorted subsets, roughly 190 ng of genomic DNA, equivalent to some 33,000 T cell genomes, went into each replicate PCR. Purified libraries were quantified with a Qubit 3.0 fluorometer, sized on a Bioanalyzer 2100, and re-quantified with the KAPA Library Quantification kit. Every immunoSEQ 96-well plate was sequenced on a dedicated single-read 150-cycle Illumina NextSeq 550 flow cell. Under the source paper's analysis protocol: Because the immunoSEQ output held only junctional sequences and lacked quality scores, the filtering could not match the filtering applied to full-length reads. To assign V/J genes and CDR3, sequences were annotated using PyIR, a Python wrapper for IgBLAST v1.9, with IMGT germline references. Any read was removed if the V/J assignment was weak (E-value above 1e-6), the CDR3 was missing, or the read contained stop codons, out-of-frame junctions, or ambiguous translated residues. V3J clonotypes were defined by identical inferred V gene, J gene, and CDR3 amino acid sequence. Percentage overlap between repertoires was calculated by dividing the number of shared unique clonotypes by the size of the smaller repertoire. Richness of each repertoire was evaluated using RTK rarefaction, the Chao1 estimator, and Recon v2.1 estimates of unobserved clonotypes. OLGA was used to compute generation probabilities for all TCRbeta clonotypes that the gDNA method yielded from a few donors. TCRdb took this table from immuneACCESS and kept in-frame rearrangements with V and J called. Such tables lack part of the clones; where checked against another copy, unresolved V genes explain under half of the gap, and the rest is unexplained. V and J calls and clone size come straight from that table; D and trimming were deduced from the DNA. Present in this sample are millions of clones, approximately 95% of which were seen just once. The ten top clones hold 0.1% to 0.15% of the sample.

The donors were healthy, HIV-negative adults with no recently reported acute infections or vaccinations. Every donor was a Caucasian adult living in Nashville, Tennessee, USA. CD4+ T cells were enriched through magnetic negative selection, after which naive cells were positively selected on CD45RA and the remaining negative fraction served as the memory subset. After blood collection by leukapheresis, PBMCs were isolated using Ficoll-Histopaque density gradient centrifugation and then cryopreserved in the vapor phase of liquid nitrogen. Analytical flow cytometry was used to check the purity and quantity of every magnetically sorted T cell population. Genomic DNA was isolated from each sorted fraction and quantified by UV absorbance on a Nanodrop 2000c. Sequences SGHRS (CDR1) and YFSETQ (CDR2) are obtained from the germline V gene. From cysteine to phenylalanine, the CDR3 is 16 amino acids long. Only the CDR3 region is kept as DNA, spanning 48 bases read in frame from base 1. Between the V and J ends, shortened by 2 bases and 2 bases respectively, the junction contains 15 bases.

What the study reported, not specific to this receptor: Rarefaction of sorted-subset datasets indicated incomplete sequencing despite the large sequencing depth. Compared with non-shared clonotypes, the clonotypes found in all four sorted-subset donors had higher generation probabilities. Only blood was sampled, and tissue TCR repertoires likely differ from those in blood. Naive subsets generally had larger estimated clonotype richness than memory subsets did. The small number of donors limited the genetic and exposure-history diversity represented. When four donors were compared, the shared fraction of clonotypes was approximately 5% for naive CD4, around 3.5% for naive CD8, roughly 2.3% for memory CD4, and 0.4% for memory CD8. Based on pairwise subsampling, the degree of clonotype sharing among donors was expected to be affected by sequencing depth.

The sequence came from a man between 18 and 35 years old in good health. The sequencing sample was made of naive CD4+ T cells sorted from blood. This sample's cell subset or site label indicates: CD45RA+ positively selected. The chain joins TRBV5-1 to TRBJ2-3; the D gene assignment is ambiguous. The nucleotide sequence reads as follows: TGCGCCAGCAGCTTCGCCACGCCCCGGTCCACAGATACGCAGTATTTT. The encoded protein is CASSFATPRSTDTQYF.